This record looks at one T cell receptor beta chain sequence and its context. Its antigen is as yet unknown. The data originate from a study of vaccination effects on CD4 cells after COVID-19. Study details: Over 1.5 million PBMC per well were cultured with 8.5 to 10 IU/ml IL-2 and 7.5 to 10 ug/ml peptides.

CDR1 and CDR2 (germline): LNHDA, SQIVND (reference sequence). With 5 bases removed from V and 4 bases from J, the gap between germline ends came to 9 bases. CDR3 size: 13 residues. On roughly day 10 of culture, CD4+ T cells were separated out. Two doses of BNT162b2 or mRNA-1273 vaccine were administered to participants. Study outcomes and limitations: Marked clonal contraction of both clone types appeared late after vaccination. Only a few convalescent patients and no early post-infection timepoints featured in the study.

TCRdb keeps only in-frame clones here, not all; method: immunoSEQ multiplex PCR. The sample holds around 49,000 clones; approximately 77% are singletons and the top ten take over 8.5%. The clonotype was recovered from a human donor who received a COVID-19 vaccine. The sample here was CD4+ T cells from PBMCs cultured without peptide, taken after COVID-19 vaccination. The chain employs TRBV19 and TRBJ1-5, with no clear D. CDR3 bases: TGTGCCAGTAGTCTGAGGATAAATCAGCCCCAGCATTTT. Translation gives CASSLRINQPQHF.